This T cell receptor (beta chain) was sequenced for a study of T-cell reconstitution after alpha-beta-depleted transplantation in children. After removal of 6 bases from V and 0 bases from J, the junction contained 7 bases not matched to a gene. Germline V lookup: CDR1 DFQATT, CDR2 SNEGSKA (reference sequence). This CDR3 region has 15 residues. This clonotype was counted between two and nine times. Preparation of the TCRbeta library was carried out with unique molecular identifiers. TCRdb ran MiXCR on the PCR reads and lists one entry per CDR3 protein. The sample carries 200,000 to 300,000 distinct CDR3 sequences, less than 9% recorded once.

The material was PBMCs, mostly from graft donor cells, obtained 180 days after TCRalphabeta/CD19-depleted stem cell transplant. This chain uses TRBV20-1 with TRBJ1-4; 7 nucleotides line up with TRBD1. The TCR originated in a male patient aged 10 to 17 who had a stem cell transplant for acute lymphoblastic leukemia, so the T cells may come from the graft donor. The CDR3 spells CSAGVQGTTNEKLFF. The CDR3 nucleotides read TGCAGTGCAGGCGTACAGGGGACAACTAATGAAAAACTGTTTTTT.